These 15 T cell receptor beta chains share one sample of origin, sequenced in a study of cytomegalovirus exposure and HLA in healthy donors. The PCR employed 60 Vbeta primers together with 13 Jbeta primers. Measured with immunoSEQ multiplex PCR; TCRdb has only the in-frame clones, and not every one. The data contain 89,000 or so clones, under 85% of them singletons. The sequenced sample was PBMCs. These receptors were obtained from a man aged 18 to 35 in good health and CMV-seropositive.

This sequence joins TRBV19 and TRBJ1-4, with D perhaps matching TRBD1 (6 bases). V was pared by 0 bases and J by 2 bases, with 16 bases between. Per germline, CDR1 LNHDA and CDR2 SQIVND (reference sequence). The CDR3 sequence is 18 residues long. The CDR3 region is CASSIELDRISTNEKLFF. The CDR3 region has the DNA TGTGCCAGTAGTATAGAGTTGGACAGAATCTCCACTAATGAAAAACTGTTTTTT. Drawing the rest from reference TRBV19 and TRBJ1-4, the complete variable domain is DGGITQSPKYLFRKEGQNVTLSCEQNLNHDAMYWYRQDPGQGLRLIYYSQIVNDFQKGDIAEGYSVSREKKESFPLTVTSAQKNPTAFYLCASSIELDRISTNEKLFFGSGTQLSVL.

The chain uses TRBV5-1 and TRBJ2-3; D not resolved. Trimming removed 4 bases at V and 2 bases at J, with 5 bases between. The CDR3 length is 12 residues. CDR1 is SGHRS, CDR2 YFSETQ, per germline. The CDR3 DNA sequence: TGCGCCAGCAGCCCCGTCACAGATACGCAGTATTTT. It is translated as CASSPVTDTQYF.

The chain combines TRBV5-4 with TRBJ2-7, with D perhaps TRBD1 (6 bases). There are 13 residues in the CDR3. CDR1 SGHNT and CDR2 YYREEE come from the germline V gene (reference sequence). Trimming cost V 2 bases and J 1 base, with 7 bases left between them. This CDR3 is CASSLQGSYEQYF. The DNA for the CDR3 is TGTGCCAGCAGCTTACAGGGTTCCTACGAGCAGTACTTC.

The genes are TRBV6-6 and TRBJ1-1, with TRBD1 matching 7 bases. This CDR3 spans 14 amino acids. CDR1 is MNHNY and CDR2 is SVGAGI in the germline V gene (reference sequence). Losses at the gene ends were 5 bases for V and 2 bases for J; bases not matched to a gene: 5. The CDR3, as DNA: TGTGCCAGCAGTGACCGACAGGGAAACACTGAAGCTTTCTTT. Translating gives CASSDRQGNTEAFF.

The chain uses TRBV5-1 and TRBJ2-7, with 7 bases aligning to TRBD2. The CDR3 spans 17 residues. With 2 bases clipped from V and 0 bases from J, the junction kept 11 bases outside the gene matches. Germline loops: CDR1 SGHRS, CDR2 YFSETQ. The CDR3 region has the DNA TGCGCCAGCAGCTTCGGCGGGGGAAAAACTACCTCCTACGAGCAGTACTTC. Translated: CASSFGGGKTTSYEQYF.

The chain couples TRBV10-3 to TRBJ1-2; D is perhaps TRBD1 (5 bases). The CDR3 spans 13 residues. CDR1 and CDR2 (germline): ENHRY, SYGVKD. The V end was cut by 3 bases, the J end by 4 bases, with 9 bases between. CDR3 protein: CAISDSGGYGYTF. In DNA, the CDR3 is TGTGCCATCAGTGATTCGGGGGGCTATGGCTACACCTTC.

This clone qualifies as medium-sized. The chain has TRBV18 and TRBJ1-1, with D perhaps matching TRBD1 (5 bases). This CDR3 has 13 amino acids. V was trimmed by 2 bases and J by 6 bases, leaving 10 bases between them. Germline V gives CDR1 KGHSH, CDR2 LQKENI. The CDR3 DNA reads as TGTGCCAGCTCACCAATACCACAGGCTGAAGCTTTCTTT. It encodes CASSPIPQAEAFF.

J is TRBJ1-3 and V is TRBV5-4; TRBD1 might be the D (5 bases). Germline loops: CDR1 SGHNT, CDR2 YYREEE (reference sequence). The CDR3 runs 19 residues. V gave up 4 bases and J gave up 0 bases, with 23 bases separating them. The CDR3 is CASSNGGSGWANSGNTIYF. CDR3 bases: TGTGCCAGCAGCAACGGGGGGTCCGGATGGGCTAACTCTGGAAACACCATATATTTT. The full variable domain, rest sourced from reference TRBV5-4 and TRBJ1-3, is ETGVTQSPTHLIKTRGQQVTLRCSSQSGHNTVSWYQQALGQGPQFIFQYYREEENGRGNFPPRFSGLQFPNYSSELNVNALELDDSALYLCASSNGGSGWANSGNTIYFGEGSWLTVV.

This chain uses TRBV18 with TRBJ2-7, with TRBD2 as a possible D gene (5 bases). The CDR3 loop spans 12 amino acids. The germline CDR1 and CDR2 sequences are KGHSH and LQKENI. Trimming took 6 bases from V and 4 from J, leaving 10 bases between them. This CDR3 is CASSPDSYEQYF. The CDR3 region has the DNA TGTGCCAGCTCCCCGGACTCGTACGAGCAGTACTTC.

This chain joins TRBV14 and TRBJ1-6, with no clear D. V lost 1 base and J 6 bases, leaving 7 bases between the germline ends. Germline CDR1 and CDR2: SGHDN and FVKESK. The CDR3 runs 14 residues. CDR3 DNA: TGTGCCAGCAGCCAAGTTTTTAGTAATTCACCCCTCCACTTT. The encoded protein is CASSQVFSNSPLHF.

In its sample, this clone was seen once. The chain uses TRBV19 and TRBJ2-1; tentative D call: TRBD2 (7 bases). The CDR3 has 15 residues. V was clipped by 0 bases and J by 5 bases, with 11 bases between them. Germline V gives CDR1 LNHDA, CDR2 SQIVND (reference sequence). CDR3 region: CASSIEGGVHNEQFF. For the CDR3, the DNA is TGTGCCAGTAGTATAGAAGGGGGGGTCCACAATGAGCAGTTCTTC.

The table lists this clone with a few counts. This sequence joins TRBV28 and TRBJ2-1, with D unresolved. From germline, CDR1 is MDHEN and CDR2 SYDVKM. V gave up 2 bases and J gave up 3 bases, with 17 bases separating them. CDR3 size: 17 residues. CDR3 coding DNA: TGTGCCAGCAGTTTAACTGTGCCCGAACCCCACTACAATGAGCAGTTCTTC. Residues: CASSLTVPEPHYNEQFF.

The genes are TRBV4-1 and TRBJ2-7; D possibly corresponds to TRBD1 (5 bases). Germline loops: CDR1 MGHRA, CDR2 YSYEKL. Trimming pared 0 bases from V and 7 bases from J, leaving 16 bases between. The CDR3 runs 15 residues. CDR3 coding DNA: TGCGCCAGCAGCCAAGAGGGCGGCAGGGTGAGGGAGCAGTACTTC. As protein: CASSQEGGRVREQYF.

The genes are TRBV7-6 and TRBJ2-1; 7 bases line up with TRBD1. Per germline, CDR1 SGHVS and CDR2 FNYEAQ. The V segment lost 7 bases and the J segment 3 bases; nucleotides outside the gene matches: 3. The CDR3 length is 13 residues. CDR3 region: CASTDRDYNEQFF. The CDR3 DNA reads TGTGCCAGCACAGACAGGGACTACAATGAGCAGTTCTTC. Full variable domain (outside the CDR3, taken from reference TRBV7-6 and TRBJ2-1): GAGVSQSPRYKVTKRGQDVALRCDPISGHVSLYWYRQALGQGPEFLTYFNYEAQQDKSGLPNDRFSAERPEGSISTLTIQRTEQRDSAMYRCASTDRDYNEQFFGPGTRLTVL.

This CDR3 reads CASSGDRVGTGELFF. CDR3 nucleotide sequence: TGTGCCAGCAGCGGCGACAGGGTAGGCACCGGGGAGCTGTTTTTT. The gene calls are TRBV9 and TRBJ2-2; TRBD1 aligns across 7 bases. From germline, CDR1 is SGDLS and CDR2 YYNGEE. Trimming removed 3 bases from V and 4 bases from J; junction bases left unmatched: 6. The length of the CDR3 is 15 residues.